This T cell receptor (beta chain) is from a study of blood T cell repertoires in COVID-19. About the research overall: Sites in the United States, Italy and Spain provided acute and convalescent COVID-19 samples. PBMCs, B-cell-depleted T cells, or T cells provided the cDNA or gDNA that made up the material.

V lost 4 bases and J 0 bases, leaving 10 bases between the germline ends. CDR3 size: 15 residues. CDR1 and CDR2 (germline): SGHNT, YENEEA. Original processing notes: Using reference gene primer amplification, nucleated cell counts were estimated. The protocol was immunoSEQ multiplex PCR, while the TCRdb copy is restricted to in-frame clones and leaves out a portion. V, J and clone size are those of that table, while D and trimming were read from the DNA. There are 350,000 or so clones in the sample; approximately 88% occur only once, and approximately 1.8% lies in the top ten. The rearrangement joins TRBV11-3 to TRBJ2-1, with D perhaps matching TRBD2 (6 bases). What was sequenced was peripheral blood. The TCR originated in a woman in her 30s with COVID-19, enrolled during active disease. In nucleotides, the CDR3 is TGTGCCAGCAGCTACCGGGACTCCTCCTACAATGAGCAGTTCTTC. It is translated as CASSYRDSSYNEQFF. Full variable domain (missing parts from reference TRBV11-3 and TRBJ2-1): EAGVVQSPRYKIIEKKQPVAFWCNPISGHNTLYWYLQNLGQGPELLIRYENEEAVDDSQLPKDRFSAERLKGVDSTLKIQPAELGDSAVYLCASSYRDSSYNEQFFGPGTRLTVL.